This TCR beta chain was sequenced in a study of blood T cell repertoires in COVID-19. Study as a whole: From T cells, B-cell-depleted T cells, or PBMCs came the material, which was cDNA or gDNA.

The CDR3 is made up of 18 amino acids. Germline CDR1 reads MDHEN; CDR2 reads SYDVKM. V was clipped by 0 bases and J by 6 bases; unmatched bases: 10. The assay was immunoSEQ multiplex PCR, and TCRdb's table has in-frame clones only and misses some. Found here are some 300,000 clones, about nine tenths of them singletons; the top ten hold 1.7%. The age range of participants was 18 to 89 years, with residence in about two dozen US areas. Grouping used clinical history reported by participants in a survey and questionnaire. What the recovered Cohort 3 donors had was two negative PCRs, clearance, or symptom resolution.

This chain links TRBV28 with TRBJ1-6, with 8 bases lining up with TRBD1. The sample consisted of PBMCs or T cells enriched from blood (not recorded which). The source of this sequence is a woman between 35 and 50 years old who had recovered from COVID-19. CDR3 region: CASSLWGWSGQANSPLHF. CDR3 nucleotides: TGTGCCAGCAGTTTATGGGGATGGTCGGGACAGGCTAATTCACCCCTCCACTTT.